The 2 T cell receptor beta chains given below trace back to one sample, sequenced in a study of T cells in Graves' hyperthyroidism and ophthalmopathy. From RNA transcripts, TCR beta CDR3 regions were amplified. A first-round RT-PCR of the TCR CDR3 used the HTBI primer set. MiXCR, applied by TCRdb to the multiplex PCR reads, yields one record per CDR3 protein. This sample yields some 760,000 distinct CDR3 sequences, of which around 13% are seen a single time; roughly 10% belongs to the top ten. Sequencing input: blood. The receptors here all came from a woman between 18 and 29 years old with Graves' hyperthyroidism.

Ten or more counts support this clonotype. This chain joins TRBV13 and TRBJ2-7, with D possibly being TRBD1 or TRBD2 (6 bases each). This CDR3 contains 13 residues. Germline V gene sequence: CDR1 PRHDT, CDR2 FYEKMQ (reference sequence). V dropped 4 bases and J dropped 5 bases, with 12 bases sitting between them. CDR3 in amino acids: CASSSGATDEQYF. The CDR3 DNA reads TGTGCCAGCAGCTCGGGGGCGACGGACGAGCAGTACTTC. Variable domain in full (rest from reference TRBV13 and TRBJ2-7): AAGVIQSPRHLIKEKRETATLKCYPIPRHDTVYWYQQGPGQDPQFLISFYEKMQSDKGSIPDRFSAQQFSDYHSELNMSSLELGDSALYFCASSSGATDEQYFGPGTRLTVT.

Only a few counts were recorded for this clonotype. The chain links TRBV4-3 to TRBJ1-1, with a tentative D call TRBD1 (6 bases). With 0 bases removed from V and 7 bases from J, the gap between germline ends came to 21 bases. Germline values: CDR1 LGHNA, CDR2 YSLEER. This CDR3 contains 17 residues. CDR3 coding DNA: TGCGCCAGCAGCCAAGATTGGCAGGGGTTCGGACGGAGTGAAGCTTTCTTT. The encoded protein is CASSQDWQGFGRSEAFF.